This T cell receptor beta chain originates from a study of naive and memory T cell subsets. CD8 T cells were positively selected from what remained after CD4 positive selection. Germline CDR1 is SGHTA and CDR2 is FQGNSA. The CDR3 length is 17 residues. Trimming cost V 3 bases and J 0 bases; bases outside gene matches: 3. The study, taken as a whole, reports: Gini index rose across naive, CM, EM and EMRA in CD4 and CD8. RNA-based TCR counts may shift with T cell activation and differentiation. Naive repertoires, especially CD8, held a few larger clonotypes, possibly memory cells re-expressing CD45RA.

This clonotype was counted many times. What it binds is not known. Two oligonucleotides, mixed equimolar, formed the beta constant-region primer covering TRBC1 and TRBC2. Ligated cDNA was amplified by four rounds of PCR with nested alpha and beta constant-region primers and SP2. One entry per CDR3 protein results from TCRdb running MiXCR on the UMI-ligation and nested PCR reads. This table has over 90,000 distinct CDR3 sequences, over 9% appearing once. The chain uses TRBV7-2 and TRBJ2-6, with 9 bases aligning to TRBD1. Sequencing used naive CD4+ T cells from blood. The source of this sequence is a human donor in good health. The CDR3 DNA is TGTGCCAGCAGCTTTGGACAGGGGCCCTCTGGGGCCAACGTCCTGACTTTC. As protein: CASSFGQGPSGANVLTF.